A selection of T cell receptor beta chains follows, all from one sample in a study of radiation and T cells in renal cell carcinoma. The method was immunoSEQ multiplex PCR; TCRdb's version includes in-frame clones alone and lacks a portion of them. The sample shows approximately 150,000 clones, about 88% of them seen only once. Specimen: blood, collected from a patient whose treatment included radiotherapy and nephrectomy. The origin of the receptors is a woman in her 70s with renal cell carcinoma. Both conserved end residues are part of each CDR3. D genes are given only for firm matches. Clone size is shown for a subset of rows, as once, few, many or a class of expanded clone.

j_call d_call v_call clone_size cdr3_nt cdr3_aa
TRBJ1-2 TRBD1 TRBV7-9 . TGTGCCAGCAGCTTAGCGGGACAGGGATCCTATGGCTACACCTTC CASSLAGQGSYGYTF
TRBJ1-5 . TRBV28 once TGTGCCAGCAGTCCAGGACAGTCCCCGGGGCAGCCCCAGCATTTT CASSPGQSPGQPQHF
TRBJ1-2 . TRBV30 . TGTGCCTGGAGTGGGACATTCAACTATGGCTACACCTTC CAWSGTFNYGYTF
TRBJ1-2 . TRBV20-1 few TGCAGTGCTGTGATCCCTGATGGCTACACCTTC CSAVIPDGYTF
TRBJ2-7 . TRBV5-6 . TGTGCCAGCAGCTTGGCCGGGGGGCCGGGGTACGAGCAGTACTTC CASSLAGGPGYEQYF
TRBJ1-2 . TRBV11-2 . TGTGCCAGCAGCTCACAGGGTGGTGGCTACACCTTC CASSSQGGGYTF
TRBJ1-2 TRBD1 TRBV2 . TGTGCCAGCAGGGGAGACAGGGCGAACTATGGCTACACCTTC CASRGDRANYGYTF
TRBJ2-3 . TRBV12-5 . TGTGCTAGTGCCGGGGCCACAGATACGCAGTATTTT CASAGATDTQYF
TRBJ1-1 . TRBV5-1 few TGCGCCAGCAGCTTCGAATCAGTGAACACTGAAGCTTTCTTT CASSFESVNTEAFF
TRBJ2-3 TRBD1 TRBV30 . TGTGCCTGGAGTGTAAGTCTCGGACAGGGGACAGATACGCAGTATTTT CAWSVSLGQGTDTQYF
TRBJ1-1 . TRBV7-8 . TGTGCCAGCAGCCGCCAACAGGGTCGGGGGACTGAAGCTTTCTTT CASSRQQGRGTEAFF
TRBJ2-1 . TRBV7-9 . TGTGCCAGCAGCTTTCAGGTGAATGAGCAGTTCTTC CASSFQVNEQFF
TRBJ2-5 TRBD2 TRBV4-1 . TGCGCCAGCAGCCAAGATCCTAGCGGGGGGGCCGGAGAGACCCAGTACTTC CASSQDPSGGAGETQYF
TRBJ2-3 TRBD1 TRBV27 . TGTGCCAGCAGTACCCCCCGGGGACAGGGGGCAAGCACAGATACGCAGTATTTT CASSTPRGQGASTDTQYF
TRBJ1-1 TRBD1 TRBV5-1 . TGCGCCAGCAGTTCCACGTGGGGACAGCTCACTGAAGCTTTCTTT CASSSTWGQLTEAFF
TRBJ2-2 TRBD2 TRBV9 . TGTGCCAGCAGCGTAGAACTAGCGGGGGAGGCCGGGGAGCTGTTTTTT CASSVELAGEAGELFF
TRBJ2-6 . TRBV6-1 . TGTGCCAGCAGTTATAACTCTGGGGCCAACGTCCTGACTTTC CASSYNSGANVLTF
TRBJ1-6 . TRBV6-5 once TGTGCCAGCAGGGGGACGGTTGATAATTCACCCCTCCACTTT CASRGTVDNSPLHF
TRBJ2-1 . TRBV6-4 . TGTGCCAGCAGGGGACTCGGGGGCGAGCAGTTCTTC CASRGLGGEQFF
TRBJ2-2 . TRBV7-9 . TGTGCCAGCAGCTTAGCGCTCAAGAACACCGGGGAGCTGTTTTTT CASSLALKNTGELFF
TRBJ2-2 TRBD1 TRBV5-1 . TGCGCCAGCAGCCGGACAGGGGGCACCGGGGAGCTGTTTTTT CASSRTGGTGELFF
TRBJ1-2 . TRBV28 . TGTGCCAGCAGTTTGGGTCTGGGCTATGGCTACACCTTC CASSLGLGYGYTF
TRBJ1-1 . TRBV5-1 . TGCGCCAGCAGCCCCTGGGGCACTGAAGCTTTCTTT CASSPWGTEAFF